The sequence of this TCR beta chain was determined in a study (dated by TCRdb to the early 2010s). Sequencing relied on an Illumina Genome Analyzer IIx. The public reads were quality trimmed at Q25 with fastp and then assembled into clones with MiXCR by TCRdb, keeping productive beta chains. Merged by CDR3 protein, the rows form single entries marked with the most common genes and DNA. The sample table shows nearly 15,000 distinct CDR3 sequences, and approximately 34% are seen once. The top ten hold about 15% of the sample. As concerns this clonotype: Its antigen specificity is not known. A clone one base away is much larger, so this may be a read error.

The specimen sequenced was blood. This sequence was found in a human donor.

The bases read TGTGCCAACAGGGACAGGGGAGACAATGAGCAGTTCTTC. Its coded protein is CANRDRGDNEQFF. The chain employs TRBV14 and TRBJ2-1; 10 middle bases align to TRBD1. At the junction V is shortened by 10 bases and J by 5 bases; bases outside the gene matches: 5. Reading the germline V gene gives CDR1 SGHDN and CDR2 FVKESK. The CDR3 starts with the cysteine, ends with the phenylalanine, and has 13 residues. Of all the DNA, just the CDR3 is kept, 39 bases in frame from base 1.